The 13 T cell receptor beta chains given below trace back to one sample, sequenced in a study of cytomegalovirus exposure and HLA in healthy donors. Sequenced by immunoSEQ multiplex PCR; TCRdb stores in-frame clones only, minus some. This table has 200,000 to 250,000 clones, roughly 87% appearing once. Sequencing was performed on PBMCs. The receptors were sampled from a young woman in good health and CMV-seropositive.

The rearrangement links TRBV28 to TRBJ2-3; no clear D gene. The V and J ends lost 2 bases and 0 bases respectively, with 12 bases between them. Looked up from germline, CDR1 is MDHEN and CDR2 is SYDVKM. The CDR3 is 16 residues long. The CDR3, as DNA: TGTGCCAGCAGTTTAAGTGCAGGTCTGAGCACAGATACGCAGTATTTT. This sequence encodes CASSLSAGLSTDTQYF.

The V gene is TRBV28, the J gene TRBJ1-2; TRBD1 aligns across 10 bases. Trimming cost V 10 bases and J 4 bases; bases outside gene matches: 6. CDR1 MDHEN and CDR2 SYDVKM come from the germline V gene. CDR3 size: 13 residues. The CDR3 loop is CAIADRGSYGYTF. The DNA for the CDR3 is TGTGCCATCGCGGACAGGGGGAGCTATGGCTACACCTTC.

This chain joins TRBV11-2 and TRBJ2-7; D ambiguous. Germline-derived CDR1 and CDR2 are SGHAT and FQNNGV. The V gene lost 7 bases and the J gene lost 4 bases, with 20 bases spanning the gap. The CDR3 extends over 15 amino acids. The CDR3 sequence: CASNPANPTFYEQYF. For the CDR3, the DNA is TGTGCCAGCAACCCCGCGAACCCTACTTTTTACGAGCAGTACTTC.

V gene TRBV28 combines with J gene TRBJ1-5; D unresolved. Trimming removed 3 bases from V and 3 bases from J, with 6 bases in between. CDR1 is MDHEN, CDR2 SYDVKM, per germline. The CDR3 consists of 13 residues. Here the CDR3 DNA reads TGTGCCAGCAGTTTGGCCCCCAATCAGCCCCAGCATTTT. Translating it yields CASSLAPNQPQHF.

This chain joins TRBV10-2 and TRBJ2-5; maybe TRBD2 (5 bases). This CDR3 has 16 residues. The germline gives CDR1 WSHSY, CDR2 SAAADI. Trimming removed 0 bases from V and 4 bases from J, with 15 bases in between. The CDR3 nucleotides are TGCGCCAGCAGTGAGTCTAATTTCGGGGATTTAGAGACCCAGTACTTC. Its translation: CASSESNFGDLETQYF.

The chain recombines TRBV2 with TRBJ2-7; D remains ambiguous. This CDR3 comprises 13 residues. The V end lost 2 bases, the J end lost 4 bases, and 9 bases lay between the germline ends. Germline V gene data show CDR1 as SNHLY and CDR2 as FYNNEI. CDR3 residues: CASSENSFYEQYF. CDR3 bases: TGTGCCAGCAGTGAAAATAGTTTTTACGAGCAGTACTTC.

V usage is TRBV5-1 and J usage is TRBJ1-1; no clear D gene. Between the trimmed V and J ends, which lost 4 bases and 1 base, there was a span of 11 bases. Germline CDR1 SGHRS, CDR2 YFSETQ. This CDR3 is built from 14 residues. Here the CDR3 reads CASSPGSRNTEAFF. CDR3 coding DNA: TGCGCCAGCAGCCCGGGGAGTAGGAACACTGAAGCTTTCTTT.

This chain joins TRBV19 and TRBJ2-7; 7 bases line up with TRBD1. This CDR3 contains 15 residues. CDR1 and CDR2 (germline): LNHDA, SQIVND (reference sequence). With V trimmed by 7 bases and J by 2 bases, 11 bases remained unmatched. This CDR3 reads CASTPTGTETYEQYF. The CDR3 nucleotides are TGTGCCAGTACCCCGACCGGGACAGAGACCTACGAGCAGTACTTC.

This chain links TRBV9 with TRBJ1-4; 8 bases align to TRBD1. Germline-derived CDR1 and CDR2 are SGDLS and YYNGEE. V lost 0 bases, J lost 3 bases, and 7 bases stayed unmatched. This CDR3 has 17 amino acids. CDR3 DNA sequence: TGTGCCAGCAGCGTAGTAATGAGGACAGGGCCTAATGAAAAACTGTTTTTT. Translating it yields CASSVVMRTGPNEKLFF.

This chain uses TRBV10-3 with TRBJ2-7, with D uncertain. Trimming stripped 2 bases from V and 2 bases from J, with 7 bases between. The CDR3 extends over 13 amino acids. CDR1 and CDR2 from the germline V gene are ENHRY and SYGVKD. The CDR3 DNA is TGTGCCATCAGTGAGGAGAGGACCTACGAGCAGTACTTC. Encoded protein: CAISEERTYEQYF.

This chain links TRBV5-1 with TRBJ2-2, with D hard to call. V was shortened by 0 bases and J by 2 bases, with 8 bases between the two germline ends. The CDR3 spans 15 residues. Germline V gene data show CDR1 as SGHRS and CDR2 as YFSETQ. The CDR3 bases are TGCGCCAGCAGCTTGGTAGGCGGTAACACCGGGGAGCTGTTTTTT. Protein product: CASSLVGGNTGELFF.

The rearrangement links TRBV18 to TRBJ1-4; 9 bases are a match to TRBD1. J gave up 7 bases and V 2 bases, and 2 bases lay outside the gene matches. Germline V gene lookup returns CDR1 KGHSH and CDR2 LQKENI. The CDR3 totals 14 residues. The CDR3 coding sequence is TGTGCCAGCTCACCAACAGGGGGCTCTGAAAAACTGTTTTTT. Amino acid sequence: CASSPTGGSEKLFF.

The chain links TRBV6-5 to TRBJ2-3, with 9 bases that match TRBD1. J gave up 7 bases and V 6 bases, and 5 bases lay outside the gene matches. CDR1 and CDR2 (germline): MNHEY, SVGAGI. This CDR3 is built from 13 residues. As DNA, the CDR3 is TGTGCCAGCAGGGGGACAGGGAAAAATACGCAGTATTTT. Translated: CASRGTGKNTQYF.